This T cell receptor (beta chain) was documented in a study of CD8+ T cells in alopecia areata. About the research overall: Twice daily, treated patients received 5 to 10 mg of oral tofacitinib. Points from the study as a whole: The study found tofacitinib significantly decreased scalp clonality and expanded CD8+ clones among the top 100.

With respect to this clone: Its antigen remains unknown.

Extraction of RNA preceded its reverse transcription into cDNA, which served as the sequencing template. TCRdb keeps only in-frame clones here, not all; method: immunoSEQ multiplex PCR. The sample records more than 110,000 clones, roughly 82% being singletons. CDR1 is SQVTM, CDR2 ANQGSEA, per germline. CDR3 length: 13 residues. With 5 bases removed from V and 0 bases from J, the gap between germline ends came to 11 bases. Noted treatment: oral pan-JAK inhibitor, 5-10 mg twice daily. The chain employs TRBV29-1 and TRBJ2-7, with D maybe TRBD1 (6 bases). Here the sequenced sample was CD8+ T cells sorted from blood, taken at week 4, from a patient treated with tofacitinib. The clonotype originates from a human donor with alopecia areata. The CDR3 sequence is CSVCQGSSYEQYF. CDR3 in DNA: TGCAGCGTTTGCCAGGGGTCCTCCTACGAGCAGTACTTC.